Each of the 9 T cell receptor beta chains below was sequenced from the same sample in a study of PD-L1 blockade in urothelial cancer. Repertoires were generated with immunoSEQ multiplex PCR, while TCRdb's copy carries only in-frame clones and drops some. The table has 45,000 to 55,000 clones, more than 80% seen once. Time point denoted: pretreatment peripheral blood. This material consisted of PBMCs, taken around atezolizumab (anti-PD-L1) treatment. The receptors shown here come from a man aged 50-59 years with urothelial cancer.

J is TRBJ2-5 and V is TRBV7-9; 8 nucleotides match TRBD1. This CDR3 spans 17 amino acids. The germline CDR1 and CDR2 sequences are SEHNR and FQNEAQ (reference sequence). V trimming: 0 bases; J trimming: 9 bases; junction bases outside the gene matches: 15. The CDR3 loop is CASSLAGDRIGHASQYF. The DNA for the CDR3 is TGTGCCAGCAGCTTAGCTGGGGACAGGATTGGCCATGCGTCCCAGTACTTC. The full variable domain, completed using reference TRBV7-9 and TRBJ2-5, is DTGVSQNPRHKITKRGQNVTFRCDPISEHNRLYWYRQTLGQGPEFLTYFQNEAQLEKSRLLSDRFSAERPKGSFSTLEIQRTEQGDSAMYLCASSLAGDRIGHASQYFGPGTRLLVL.

The V gene is TRBV6-6, the J gene TRBJ2-6, with TRBD1 matching over 8 bases. The CDR3 totals 16 residues. The V and J ends lost 7 bases and 0 bases, in that order; junction bases with no gene match: 5. The germline gives CDR1 MNHNY, CDR2 SVGAGI (reference sequence). The CDR3 region has the DNA TGTGCCAGCACTGACAGGGGTATCTCTGGGGCCAACGTCCTGACTTTC. The encoded protein is CASTDRGISGANVLTF.

The CDR3 DNA follows: TGTGCCAGCAGCTTAGGGACAGGGGGCTCCCAGATCCTCCAAGAGACCCAGTACTTC. Translating it yields CASSLGTGGSQILQETQYF. This chain connects TRBV7-9 to TRBJ2-5; the match to TRBD1 covers 11 bases. V dropped 1 base and J dropped 1; count of bases not matched to a gene: 11. Germline V CDR1 and CDR2: SEHNR, FQNEAQ (reference sequence). This CDR3 is built from 19 residues. The whole variable domain, filled in from reference TRBV7-9 and TRBJ2-5, reads DTGVSQNPRHKITKRGQNVTFRCDPISEHNRLYWYRQTLGQGPEFLTYFQNEAQLEKSRLLSDRFSAERPKGSFSTLEIQRTEQGDSAMYLCASSLGTGGSQILQETQYFGPGTRLLVL.

This rearrangement joins TRBV11-2 to TRBJ2-7, with D possibly matching TRBD1 (6 bases). The CDR3 length is 14 residues. Trimming took off 3 bases at V and 2 bases at J, with 11 bases between the two ends. From germline, CDR1 is SGHAT and CDR2 FQNNGV. CDR3 in amino acids: CASSLQRQAYEQYF. As DNA, the CDR3 is TGTGCCAGCAGCTTGCAAAGACAGGCCTACGAGCAGTACTTC. The full variable domain, completed using reference TRBV11-2 and TRBJ2-7, is EAGVAQSPRYKIIEKRQSVAFWCNPISGHATLYWYQQILGQGPKLLIQFQNNGVVDDSQLPKDRFSAERLKGVDSTLKIQPAKLEDSAVYLCASSLQRQAYEQYFGPGTRLTVT.

The chain carries TRBV7-6 and TRBJ2-3; D not certain. The germline CDR1 and CDR2 sequences are SGHVS and FNYEAQ. This CDR3 is built from 12 residues. The V end was cut by 5 bases, the J end by 3 bases, with 6 bases between. CDR3 DNA sequence: TGTGCCAGCAGCCCGGAGACAGATACGCAGTATTTT. Protein sequence: CASSPETDTQYF. The entire variable domain, with the rest obtained from reference TRBV7-6 and TRBJ2-3, is as follows: GAGVSQSPRYKVTKRGQDVALRCDPISGHVSLYWYRQALGQGPEFLTYFNYEAQQDKSGLPNDRFSAERPEGSISTLTIQRTEQRDSAMYRCASSPETDTQYFGPGTRLTVL.

This sequence joins TRBV30 and TRBJ2-3, with 7 positions matching TRBD2. Germline V gene sequence: CDR1 GTSNPN, CDR2 SVGIG (reference sequence). The CDR3 sequence is 14 residues long. The trim removed 4 bases at V and 4 bases at J, leaving 8 bases unmatched. CDR3 in amino acids: CAWTWAGDSDTQYF. CDR3 coding DNA: TGTGCCTGGACTTGGGCGGGGGACTCAGATACGCAGTATTTT.

In DNA form, the CDR3 reads TGTGCCAGCAGTTCCCTTAATGAAAAACTGTTTTTT. Its protein product is CASSSLNEKLFF. This chain links TRBV27 with TRBJ1-4; unclear D gene. The CDR3 has 12 residues. V was pared by 4 bases and J by 4 bases, with 4 bases between. From germline, CDR1 is MNHEY and CDR2 SMNVEV (reference sequence).

This chain joins TRBV19 and TRBJ2-1; 7 bases align to TRBD1. CDR3 length equals 17 residues. Germline V gene sequence: CDR1 LNHDA, CDR2 SQIVND (reference sequence). The V and J ends lost 2 bases and 6 bases, in that order; junction bases with no gene match: 13. The CDR3 bases are TGTGCCAGTAGTATAAAAAGGGTAATGCGACAGGGCAATGAGCAGTTCTTC. This gives the protein CASSIKRVMRQGNEQFF.

V and J are TRBV5-4 and TRBJ2-1, with TRBD2 matching over 9 bases. With V trimmed by 0 bases and J by 4 bases, 8 bases remained unmatched. Germline V gene lookup returns CDR1 SGHNT and CDR2 YYREEE (reference sequence). CDR3 length: 17 residues. CDR3 loop: CASSLVKGLAGYNEQFF. The CDR3 DNA reads as TGTGCCAGCAGCTTGGTAAAAGGCCTAGCGGGGTACAATGAGCAGTTCTTC.